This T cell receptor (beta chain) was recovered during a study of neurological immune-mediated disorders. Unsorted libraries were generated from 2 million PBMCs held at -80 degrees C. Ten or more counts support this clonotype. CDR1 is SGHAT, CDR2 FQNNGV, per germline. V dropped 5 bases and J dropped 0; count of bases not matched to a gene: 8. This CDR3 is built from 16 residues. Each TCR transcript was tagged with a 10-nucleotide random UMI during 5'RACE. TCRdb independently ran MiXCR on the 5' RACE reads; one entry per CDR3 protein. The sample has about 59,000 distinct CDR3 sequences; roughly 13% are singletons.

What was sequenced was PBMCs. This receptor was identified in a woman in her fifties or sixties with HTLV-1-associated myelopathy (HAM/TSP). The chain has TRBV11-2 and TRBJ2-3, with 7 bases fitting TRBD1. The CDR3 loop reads CASSQMTGTSTDTQYF. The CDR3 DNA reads TGTGCCAGCAGCCAAATGACAGGGACGAGCACAGATACGCAGTATTTT.